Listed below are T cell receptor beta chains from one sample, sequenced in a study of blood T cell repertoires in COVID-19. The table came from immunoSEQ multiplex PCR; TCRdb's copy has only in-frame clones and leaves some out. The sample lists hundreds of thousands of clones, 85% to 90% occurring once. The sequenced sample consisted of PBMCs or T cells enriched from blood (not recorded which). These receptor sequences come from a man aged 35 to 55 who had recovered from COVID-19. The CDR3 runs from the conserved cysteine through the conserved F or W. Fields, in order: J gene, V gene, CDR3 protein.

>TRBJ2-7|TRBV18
CASSSQDSHGEQYF
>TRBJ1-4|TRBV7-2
CASSFVGVDEKLFF
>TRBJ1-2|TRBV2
CASSRRRETGSGVGYTF
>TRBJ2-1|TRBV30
CAWSRGASGDNEQFF
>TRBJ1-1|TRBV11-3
CASSPETGENTEAFF
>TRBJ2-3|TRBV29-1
CSVTRGGRDTQYF
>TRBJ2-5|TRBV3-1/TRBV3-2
CASSQDLAGGQETQYF
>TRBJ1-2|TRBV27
CASSPNRQGMNYGYTF
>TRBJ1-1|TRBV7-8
CASSLGGPEAFF
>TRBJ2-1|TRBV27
CASSLGLSFKQFF
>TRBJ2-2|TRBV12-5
CASAGTVNTGELFF
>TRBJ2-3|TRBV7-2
CASSLGASGYTDTQYF
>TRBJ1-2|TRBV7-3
CASSLGSGYGYTF
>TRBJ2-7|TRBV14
CASSARTGDYEQYF
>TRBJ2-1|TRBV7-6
CASSALAGDDNEQFF
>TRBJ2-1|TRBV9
CASSAPSRAYNEQFF
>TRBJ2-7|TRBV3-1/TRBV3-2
CASSHPQGGPTGSNEQYF
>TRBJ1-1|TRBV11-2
CASSRGSEAFF
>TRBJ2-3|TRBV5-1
CASSSGQGSDTQYF
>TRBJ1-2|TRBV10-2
CASSESRIDRGYGYTF
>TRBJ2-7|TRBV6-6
CASSYSVAGGPYEQYF
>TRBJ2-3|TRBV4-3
CASSRAGRDTQYF
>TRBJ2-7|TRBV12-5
CASAAGMGYEQYF
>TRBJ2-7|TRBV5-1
CASSLLGQGALEQYF
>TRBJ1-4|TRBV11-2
CASSLDGTWLKEKLFF